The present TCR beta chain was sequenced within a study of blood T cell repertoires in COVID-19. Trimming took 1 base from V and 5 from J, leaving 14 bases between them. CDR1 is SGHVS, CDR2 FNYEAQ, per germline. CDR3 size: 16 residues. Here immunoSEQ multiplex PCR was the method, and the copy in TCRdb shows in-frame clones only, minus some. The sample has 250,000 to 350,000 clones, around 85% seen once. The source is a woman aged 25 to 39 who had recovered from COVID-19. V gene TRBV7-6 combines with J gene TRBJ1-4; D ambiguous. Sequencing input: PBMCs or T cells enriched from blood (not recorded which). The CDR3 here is CASSLEAPGGNEKLFF. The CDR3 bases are TGTGCCAGCAGCTTAGAAGCGCCAGGCGGGAATGAAAAACTGTTTTTT.